These 29 T cell receptor beta chains share one sample of origin, sequenced in a study of cytomegalovirus exposure and HLA in healthy donors. Vbeta (60) and Jbeta (13) primers were used in the PCR. The repertoire was sequenced with immunoSEQ multiplex PCR; TCRdb's copy has only in-frame clones and lacks some. The sample carries some 220,000 clones, about 80% recorded once. Input material: PBMCs. The receptors derive from a woman aged 35 to 49 in good health and CMV-seronegative.

This chain uses TRBV6-6 with TRBJ1-1; 7 bases line up with TRBD1. The CDR3 is 15 amino acids. The germline V gene encodes CDR1 MNHNY and CDR2 SVGAGI (reference sequence). The trim removed 5 bases at V and 7 bases at J, leaving 13 bases unmatched. CDR3 sequence (DNA): TGTGCCAGCAGTCACGACCTGGGACAGCCTATTGAAGCTTTCTTT. Amino acids: CASSHDLGQPIEAFF.

The rearrangement links TRBV30 to TRBJ1-6, with unresolved D. The V gene's germline CDR1 is GTSNPN and CDR2 SVGIG (reference sequence). This CDR3 comprises 14 residues. V was pared by 3 bases and J by 0 bases, with 6 bases between. The CDR3 loop reads CAWRNISYNSPLHF. DNA for the CDR3: TGTGCCTGGAGAAATATCTCCTATAATTCACCCCTCCACTTT.

This clone was picked up a small number of times. One end of the junction does not line up with germline, which may come from a read error. The J gene is TRBJ1-1, the V gene TRBV19, with D maybe TRBD1 (6 bases). Germline lookup yields CDR1 LNHDA and CDR2 SQIVND (reference sequence). This CDR3 is built from 14 residues. The CDR3 DNA reads TGTGCCAGTAGTATAATCGGGACAAACATTGAAGCTTTCTTT. This translates into CASSIIGTNIEAFF. The variable domain in full, with the rest retrieved from reference TRBV19 and TRBJ1-1, is DGGITQSPKYLFRKEGQNVTLSCEQNLNHDAMYWYRQDPGQGLRLIYYSQIVNDFQKGDIAEGYSVSREKKESFPLTVTSAQKNPTAFYLCASSIIGTNIEAFFGQGTRLTVV.

The V and J genes are TRBV9 and TRBJ2-1, with D perhaps TRBD2 (7 bases). CDR1 is SGDLS and CDR2 is YYNGEE in the germline V gene. This CDR3 contains 16 residues. Deletions cut 0 bases from V and 9 bases from J, with 19 bases between. The CDR3 coding sequence is TGTGCCAGCAGCGTAGAAGTAGGGGGGGGACTGGGTGAGCAGTTCTTC. Amino acid sequence: CASSVEVGGGLGEQFF.

This clone appeared a few times. The gene calls are TRBV2 and TRBJ2-5, with 7 positions matching TRBD1. This CDR3 has 15 residues. CDR1 SNHLY and CDR2 FYNNEI come from the germline V gene. V shed 7 bases, J shed 3 bases, and the junction held 11 bases outside the gene matches. The CDR3 sequence is CASTLEGGAEETQYF. The CDR3 DNA follows: TGTGCCAGCACTCTTGAAGGGGGCGCGGAAGAGACCCAGTACTTC.

This chain joins TRBV5-1 and TRBJ1-6; D is undetermined. The CDR3 has 13 residues. Deletions cut 1 base from V and 8 bases from J, with 7 bases between. CDR1 is SGHRS and CDR2 is YFSETQ in the germline V gene. The CDR3 DNA sequence: TGCGCCAGCAGCTTGCGGGTCGATTCACCCCTCCACTTT. Translating gives CASSLRVDSPLHF.

The chain employs TRBV7-8 and TRBJ1-4, with D hard to call. There are 16 residues in the CDR3. Germline CDR1 is SGHVS and CDR2 is FQNEAQ. With 1 base removed from V and 4 bases from J, the gap between germline ends came to 13 bases. The CDR3 region has the DNA TGTGCCAGCAGCTTAGGCGGCCACGGTCTTAATGAAAAACTGTTTTTT. Protein sequence: CASSLGGHGLNEKLFF.

The rearrangement links TRBV19 to TRBJ2-5; TRBD1 agrees at 9 bases. The V gene's germline CDR1 is LNHDA and CDR2 SQIVND (reference sequence). The CDR3 is 16 residues long. V dropped 5 bases and J dropped 5; count of bases not matched to a gene: 12. The DNA for the CDR3 is TGTGCCAGTAGTCTTTCCGGGACAGGGTTTTGGGAGACCCAGTACTTC. This encodes CASSLSGTGFWETQYF.

The rearrangement uses TRBV7-3 and TRBJ2-1, with 12 bases matching TRBD2. The CDR3 has 16 residues. V lost 4 bases and J lost 6; bases outside the gene matches: 7. The germline V gene encodes CDR1 SGHTA and CDR2 FQGTGA. CDR3 coding DNA: TGTGCCAGCAGCTCTCGTCTAGCGGGGGGGCTCAATGAGCAGTTCTTC. Protein product: CASSSRLAGGLNEQFF.

V is TRBV29-1 and J is TRBJ2-7, with D perhaps TRBD1 (6 bases). The germline gives CDR1 SQVTM, CDR2 ANQGSEA. CDR3 length: 14 residues. Trimming removed 3 bases at V and 1 base at J, with 13 bases between. This CDR3 is CSVEVRGESYEQYF. The CDR3 DNA is TGCAGCGTTGAGGTCAGGGGAGAATCCTACGAGCAGTACTTC.

This rearrangement joins TRBV6-4 to TRBJ2-1; 10 nucleotides match TRBD1. V dropped 5 bases and J dropped 4; count of bases not matched to a gene: 5. The germline V gene encodes CDR1 MRHNA and CDR2 SNTAGT. The CDR3 contains 15 residues. For the CDR3, the DNA is TGTGCCAGCAGTAGGGGGACAGGGGAATACAATGAGCAGTTCTTC. Amino acid sequence: CASSRGTGEYNEQFF.

This chain connects TRBV30 to TRBJ1-5; 9 bases map to TRBD1. Germline V lookup: CDR1 GTSNPN, CDR2 SVGIG (reference sequence). The CDR3 is made up of 14 amino acids. After removal of 2 bases from V and 4 bases from J, the junction contained 3 bases not matched to a gene. The DNA of the CDR3 is TGTGCCTGGAGTATAGGACAGGGGAATCAGCCCCAGCATTTT. Its protein is CAWSIGQGNQPQHF.

The rearrangement uses TRBV5-1 and TRBJ2-5; D might be TRBD1 (6 bases). This CDR3 contains 16 residues. Germline CDR1 and CDR2: SGHRS and YFSETQ. V lost 1 base and J lost 4, with 17 bases in between. The CDR3 coding sequence is TGCGCCAGCAGCTTGCAGGGGCCTATGTCGGGAGAGACCCAGTACTTC. It codes for CASSLQGPMSGETQYF.

This clone was seen a handful of times. The chain is built from TRBV7-3 and TRBJ2-2, with a possible D match to TRBD2 (5 bases). Germline lookup yields CDR1 SGHTA and CDR2 FQGTGA. V lost 6 bases and J lost 4, with 18 bases in between. This CDR3 is built from 16 residues. Here the CDR3 DNA reads TGTGCCAGCAGTCAGGTGTCCGCCGCGGGCACCGGGGAGCTGTTTTTT. Amino acids: CASSQVSAAGTGELFF.

The CDR3 spells CASSLRTQGTDPAYKKLFF. Here the CDR3 DNA reads TGTGCCAGCAGCTTACGGACCCAGGGTACCGACCCCGCGTATAAAAAACTGTTTTTT. The rearrangement uses TRBV7-8 and TRBJ1-4, with a tentative D call TRBD1 (5 bases). V lost 2 bases and J 9 bases, leaving 28 bases between the germline ends. CDR1 and CDR2 (germline): SGHVS, FQNEAQ. The CDR3 is 19 residues long.

The chain is built from TRBV11-2 and TRBJ1-1; no reliable D call. The V end lost 0 bases, the J end lost 0 bases, and 8 bases lay between the germline ends. Germline assignment: CDR1 SGHAT and CDR2 FQNNGV. The CDR3 consists of 15 residues. The CDR3: CASSLDLALNTEAFF. The CDR3 DNA reads TGTGCCAGCAGCTTAGACTTAGCTTTGAACACTGAAGCTTTCTTT.

The table lists this clone with a count of one. V gene TRBV7-8 combines with J gene TRBJ1-2; maybe TRBD1 (5 bases). V was clipped by 0 bases and J by 5 bases, with 10 bases between them. This CDR3 region has 14 residues. Germline CDR1 is SGHVS and CDR2 is FQNEAQ. CDR3 sequence reads: CASSLAGGSYGYTF. CDR3 in DNA: TGTGCCAGCAGCTTAGCCGGGGGATCGTATGGCTACACCTTC.

This clone was counted a few times. The chain is built from TRBV11-3 and TRBJ1-1, with 7 nucleotides matching TRBD1. The CDR3 is 15 residues long. Germline V gives CDR1 SGHNT, CDR2 YENEEA. V was clipped by 5 bases and J by 5 bases; unmatched bases: 11. In nucleotides, the CDR3 is TGTGCCAGCAGCCGCGACAGGGCCCCACCAACTGAAGCTTTCTTT. This codes for CASSRDRAPPTEAFF.

The chain carries TRBV5-4 and TRBJ2-1; tentatively, D is TRBD2 (7 bases). Per germline, CDR1 SGHNT and CDR2 YYREEE (reference sequence). The CDR3 sequence is 17 residues long. With 4 bases removed from V and 3 bases from J, the gap between germline ends came to 20 bases. Here the CDR3 reads CASSPGAGEGIYNEQFF. CDR3 sequence (DNA): TGTGCCAGCAGCCCAGGGGCAGGGGAGGGGATCTACAATGAGCAGTTCTTC.

CDR3 in amino acids: CASSAGQGGETEAFF. The CDR3 DNA reads as TGTGCCAGCAGCGCGGGACAGGGCGGGGAGACTGAAGCTTTCTTT. The chain links TRBV6-5 to TRBJ1-1, with 9 bases aligning to TRBD1. This CDR3 is 15 amino acids long. Germline CDR1 MNHEY, CDR2 SVGAGI. J was trimmed by 5 bases and V by 6 bases; bases with no gene match: 10.

The genes are TRBV29-1 and TRBJ1-3, with D possibly TRBD1 on 5 matching bases. The CDR3 covers 11 residues. Deletions cut 7 bases from V and 7 bases from J, with 11 bases between. The germline CDR1 and CDR2 sequences are SQVTM and ANQGSEA. The CDR3 DNA sequence: TGCAGCGCAACGACAGTTAACACCATATATTTT. This codes for CSATTVNTIYF.

This clone has just one count. The chain combines TRBV29-1 with TRBJ2-1, with D possibly matching TRBD1 (5 bases). The CDR3 runs 12 residues. Germline lookup yields CDR1 SQVTM and CDR2 ANQGSEA. The CDR3 spells CAGAGQGNEQFF. As DNA, the CDR3 is TGCGCTGGGGCAGGGCAGGGCAATGAGCAGTTCTTC.

This chain links TRBV6-1 with TRBJ1-4; D possibly corresponds to TRBD1 (5 bases). The CDR3 is 13 amino acids. Germline CDR1 and CDR2: MNHNS and SASEGT. V lost 6 bases and J 8 bases, leaving 13 bases between the germline ends. This CDR3 is CASRTVPLEKLFF. CDR3 DNA: TGTGCCAGCAGGACAGTGCCCTTGGAAAAACTGTTTTTT.

V and J are TRBV2 and TRBJ2-3; 7 nucleotides match TRBD2. V lost 6 bases to trimming and J lost 4 bases; unmatched junction nucleotides: 4. This CDR3 comprises 13 residues. In germline, CDR1 is SNHLY, CDR2 FYNNEI. CDR3: CASRGGTADTQYF. CDR3 in DNA: TGTGCCAGCAGGGGGGGGACGGCAGATACGCAGTATTTT.

The J gene is TRBJ1-2, the V gene TRBV2; 9 bases agree with TRBD1. V shed 8 bases, J shed 3 bases, and the junction held 1 base outside the gene matches. CDR3 length: 12 residues. The germline V gene encodes CDR1 SNHLY and CDR2 FYNNEI. CDR3 in amino acids: CASRQGDYGYTF. The CDR3, as DNA: TGTGCCAGCCGACAGGGGGACTATGGCTACACCTTC.

The V gene is TRBV21-1, the J gene TRBJ2-5; TRBD1, as called in the table, went unchecked against the DNA. TRBV21-1 is classified as a pseudogene. The CDR3 is 16 residues long. The chain's CDR3 is CASRISGWPIKETQYF. The CDR3 region has the DNA TGTGCCAGCAGAATCAGTGGTTGGCCCATTAAAGAGACCCAGTACTTC.

V and J are TRBV5-4 and TRBJ1-6, with D unresolved. The germline V gene encodes CDR1 SGHNT and CDR2 YYREEE (reference sequence). The V and J ends lost 2 bases and 8 bases respectively, with 5 bases between them. The CDR3 spans 12 residues. This CDR3 is CASSFGDSPLHF. For the CDR3, the DNA is TGTGCCAGCAGCTTCGGAGATTCACCCCTCCACTTT.

This clone has just one count. The V gene is TRBV7-9, the J gene TRBJ1-2, with 8 bases that match TRBD1. From germline, CDR1 is SEHNR and CDR2 FQNEAQ (reference sequence). The CDR3 has 14 amino acids. The V gene end was trimmed by 5 bases and the J gene end by 9 bases; junction bases not matched to a gene: 11. In DNA form, the CDR3 reads TGTGCCAGCAGCACCCCGGACAGGGATAATAGCTACACCTTC. It specifies CASSTPDRDNSYTF.

This chain links TRBV7-2 with TRBJ2-5; the D gene is possibly TRBD2 (6 bases). Germline V gene data show CDR1 as SGHTA and CDR2 as FQGNSA. The CDR3 is 14 amino acids. Between the trimmed V and J ends, which lost 4 bases and 7 bases, there was a span of 16 bases. DNA for the CDR3: TGTGCCAGCAGCTCGCGACTAGGAGACGCGACCCAGTACTTC. Translating it yields CASSSRLGDATQYF.